This passage covers 24 T cell receptor beta chains from one sample sequenced in a study of T cell responses to AZD1222 COVID-19 vaccine. Profiled with immunoSEQ multiplex PCR; TCRdb holds only in-frame clones, not every one. Among some 120,000 clones listed, roughly 90% were seen once. The specimen was peripheral blood, collected on day 0 of AZD1222 vaccination. Receptor source: an adult in good health.

The rearrangement joins TRBV19 to TRBJ1-6; TRBD1 might be the D (6 bases). The V gene lost 6 bases and the J gene lost 5 bases, with 14 bases spanning the gap. Germline V CDR1 and CDR2: LNHDA, SQIVND (reference sequence). The length of the CDR3 is 15 residues. The DNA of the CDR3 is TGTGCCAGTAGGATCACAGGGCCGAATAATTCACCCCTCCACTTT. Translation: CASRITGPNNSPLHF.

The chain is built from TRBV15 and TRBJ1-5; the D gene is possibly TRBD1 (5 bases). The length of the CDR3 is 16 residues. Trimming stripped 0 bases from V and 3 bases from J, with 12 bases between. Germline V gene sequence: CDR1 LNHNV, CDR2 YYDKDF (reference sequence). In DNA form, the CDR3 reads TGTGCCACCAGCAGAGATTCCCCGGGGCCCAATCAGCCCCAGCATTTT. Its protein is CATSRDSPGPNQPQHF.

The chain joins TRBV10-3 to TRBJ1-2; no firm D call. This CDR3 spans 13 amino acids. Trimming left V 4 bases short and J 4 bases short, with 10 bases between. Germline loops: CDR1 ENHRY, CDR2 SYGVKD. The CDR3 spells CAISGLDPYGYTF. The CDR3 nucleotides are TGTGCCATCAGTGGACTGGACCCCTATGGCTACACCTTC.

This chain uses TRBV24-1 with TRBJ2-5; no firm D call. V was cut by 4 bases and J by 5 bases, with 16 bases left in between. Per the germline V gene, CDR1 is KGHDR and CDR2 is SFDVKD. The CDR3 is 15 amino acids. Here the CDR3 reads CATSDQGPGRETQYF. CDR3 DNA: TGTGCCACCAGTGACCAAGGCCCCGGAAGGGAGACCCAGTACTTC.

J is TRBJ1-1 and V is TRBV30; possible D gene TRBD1, 6 bases. Germline V gene sequence: CDR1 GTSNPN, CDR2 SVGIG (reference sequence). Between the trimmed V and J ends, which lost 2 bases and 6 bases, there was a span of 13 bases. This CDR3 comprises 13 residues. CDR3 nucleotides: TGTGCCTGGAGTTTATTCGAGGGGGCTGAAGCTTTCTTT. This gives the protein CAWSLFEGAEAFF.

This chain connects TRBV5-1 to TRBJ2-5; D is uncertain. The CDR3 loop spans 13 amino acids. Germline CDR1 is SGHRS and CDR2 is YFSETQ. With 4 bases removed from V and 1 base from J, the gap between germline ends came to 8 bases. CDR3 nucleotides: TGCGCCAGCAGCACCACTCCCCAAGAGACCCAGTACTTC. This sequence encodes CASSTTPQETQYF.

The J gene is TRBJ1-6, the V gene TRBV9; D possibly corresponds to TRBD1 (5 bases). This CDR3 has 15 residues. Germline loops: CDR1 SGDLS, CDR2 YYNGEE. The V gene lost 3 bases and the J gene lost 6 bases, with 13 bases spanning the gap. The CDR3 loop reads CASSEVREPNSPLHF. CDR3 DNA: TGTGCCAGCAGCGAGGTCAGGGAGCCTAATTCACCCCTCCACTTT.

J is TRBJ1-2 and V is TRBV10-3, with D possibly TRBD1 on 6 matching bases. V lost 8 bases, J lost 4 bases, and 20 bases lay in between. Germline V lookup: CDR1 ENHRY, CDR2 SYGVKD. This CDR3 comprises 15 residues. This CDR3 reads CAIPRPGVGGYGYTF. Written as DNA, the CDR3 is TGTGCCATCCCTCGACCAGGGGTGGGCGGCTATGGCTACACCTTC.

This clone was detected once. The rearrangement joins TRBV6-4 to TRBJ1-2; D might be TRBD1 (6 bases). The CDR3 consists of 13 residues. From germline, CDR1 is MRHNA and CDR2 SNTAGT. Deletions cut 11 bases from V and 9 bases from J, with 22 bases between. The chain's CDR3 is CACRGGPEMRYTF. DNA of the CDR3: TGTGCCTGCCGGGGGGGGCCGGAGATGCGCTACACCTTC.

The CDR3, as DNA: TGTGCCAGCAGCTTATCTGGAAACACCATATATTTT. The encoded protein is CASSLSGNTIYF. This rearrangement joins TRBV7-9 to TRBJ1-3; no definite D call. The ends were cut back, 2 bases at V and 1 base at J, with 0 bases in the middle. Germline CDR1 is SEHNR and CDR2 is FQNEAQ (reference sequence). The CDR3 length is 12 residues.

CDR3 loop: CASSQWGQGDEKLFF. The CDR3 nucleotides read TGTGCCAGCAGCCAATGGGGACAGGGAGATGAAAAACTGTTTTTT. This chain connects TRBV3-1 (or the pseudogene TRBV3-2) to TRBJ1-4; 9 nucleotides line up with TRBD1. This CDR3 has 15 residues. Germline values: CDR1 LGHDT, CDR2 YNNKEL (reference sequence). After removal of 2 bases from V and 6 bases from J, the junction contained 4 bases not matched to a gene.

This chain joins TRBV5-1 and TRBJ2-6; D gene ambiguous. This CDR3 spans 15 amino acids. Per the germline V gene, CDR1 is SGHRS and CDR2 is YFSETQ. With 0 bases removed from V and 2 bases from J, the gap between germline ends came to 6 bases. CDR3: CASSLALPGANVLTF. CDR3 nucleotide sequence: TGCGCCAGCAGCTTGGCTTTGCCTGGGGCCAACGTCCTGACTTTC.

The chain carries TRBV6-5 and TRBJ2-5; 7 bases match TRBD1. Germline values: CDR1 MNHEY, CDR2 SVGAGI. The V gene end was trimmed by 5 bases and the J gene end by 3 bases; junction bases not matched to a gene: 3. The CDR3 extends over 13 amino acids. The CDR3 reads CASSRDSKETQYF. The CDR3 nucleotides read TGTGCCAGCAGTAGGGACAGCAAAGAGACCCAGTACTTC.

V gene TRBV19 combines with J gene TRBJ1-2, with TRBD1 matching over 10 bases. V lost 6 bases to trimming and J lost 3 bases; unmatched junction nucleotides: 1. Germline V gene data show CDR1 as LNHDA and CDR2 as SQIVND (reference sequence). CDR3 length equals 13 residues. DNA of the CDR3: TGTGCCAGTAGGGGGACAGGGGACTATGGCTACACCTTC. Its protein is CASRGTGDYGYTF.

The chain has TRBV7-2 and TRBJ1-2, with TRBD1 matching 7 bases. CDR3 size: 15 residues. CDR1 is SGHTA, CDR2 FQGNSA, per germline. V trimming: 0 bases; J trimming: 4 bases; junction bases outside the gene matches: 5. CDR3 residues: CASSLAGQESYGYTF. The CDR3 DNA follows: TGTGCCAGCAGCTTAGCCGGACAGGAATCCTATGGCTACACCTTC.

The chain carries TRBV5-8 and TRBJ1-1; D not resolved. The CDR3 has 13 amino acids. The germline V gene has CDR1 SGHTS and CDR2 YDEGEE. Deletions cut 2 bases from V and 1 base from J, with 6 bases between. CDR3 bases: TGTGCCAGCAGCTTAACCGGGAACACTGAAGCTTTCTTT. Protein sequence: CASSLTGNTEAFF.

V gene TRBV15 combines with J gene TRBJ2-7; D is unclear. This CDR3 spans 15 amino acids. The germline gives CDR1 LNHNV, CDR2 YYDKDF (reference sequence). Trimming stripped 0 bases from V and 0 bases from J, with 9 bases between. CDR3 nucleotide sequence: TGTGCCACCAGCAGAGAAACAGCGAGCTCCTACGAGCAGTACTTC. It translates to CATSRETASSYEQYF.

This chain joins TRBV29-1 and TRBJ1-5; tentative D call: TRBD1 (5 bases). The CDR3 length is 13 residues. The V end was cut by 4 bases, the J end by 7 bases, with 14 bases between. Germline V lookup: CDR1 SQVTM, CDR2 ANQGSEA. CDR3 amino acids: CSVVDWQGQPQHF. The CDR3 DNA reads TGCAGCGTTGTTGATTGGCAGGGCCAGCCCCAGCATTTT.

V gene TRBV6-5 combines with J gene TRBJ1-2; no clear D. The CDR3 spans 14 residues. Deletions cut 0 bases from V and 2 bases from J, with 7 bases between. The V gene's germline CDR1 is MNHEY and CDR2 SVGAGI. CDR3 nucleotides: TGTGCCAGCAGTTACTCGCCCGGGAACTATGGCTACACCTTC. It is translated as CASSYSPGNYGYTF.

The count of this clone is one. The CDR3 sequence is CASREGQGNEQYF. In DNA form, the CDR3 reads TGTGCCAGCAGGGAGGGACAGGGGAACGAGCAGTACTTC. This rearrangement joins TRBV12-3 or TRBV12-4 to TRBJ2-7; 10 positions match TRBD1. The CDR3 sequence is 13 residues long. The V gene end was trimmed by 6 bases and the J gene end by 5 bases; junction bases not matched to a gene: 4.

The gene calls are TRBV12-5 and TRBJ2-7; 11 positions agree with TRBD2. The CDR3 is made up of 17 amino acids. Germline V gene lookup returns CDR1 LGHNT and CDR2 FRNRAP. Trimming at V came to 0 bases and at J to 0 bases, leaving 4 bases not matched to a gene. The CDR3 bases are TGTGCTAGTGGTTTGGTAGGGACTAGCGGTCTCTCCTACGAGCAGTACTTC. It specifies CASGLVGTSGLSYEQYF. The entire variable domain, with the rest obtained from reference TRBV12-5 and TRBJ2-7, is as follows: DARVTQTPRHKVTEMGQEVTMRCQPILGHNTVFWYRQTMMQGLELLAYFRNRAPLDDSGMPKDRFSAEMPDATLATLKIQPSEPRDSAVYFCASGLVGTSGLSYEQYFGPGTRLTVT.

This chain links TRBV5-4 with TRBJ2-5; a weak D match, TRBD1 (5 bases). V was pared by 4 bases and J by 4 bases, with 20 bases between. The germline V gene encodes CDR1 SGHNT and CDR2 YYREEE (reference sequence). The CDR3 consists of 16 residues. The CDR3 DNA is TGTGCCAGCAGCGGCTTTGTTGGGGCCGGTCGAGAGACCCAGTACTTC. This sequence encodes CASSGFVGAGRETQYF.

V is TRBV6-5 and J is TRBJ1-2; 7 nucleotides agree with TRBD1. V shed 6 bases and J 9 bases; nucleotides not matched to a gene: 10. This CDR3 is 13 amino acids long. Germline lookup yields CDR1 MNHEY and CDR2 SVGAGI. The CDR3 coding sequence is TGTGCCAGCAGGGTGACAGGGACATATAGCTACACCTTC. This sequence encodes CASRVTGTYSYTF.

V and J are TRBV9 and TRBJ1-2; D uncertain. The CDR3 consists of 11 residues. The germline V and J ends were trimmed by 6 bases and 2 bases, with 5 bases remaining between them. Germline V lookup: CDR1 SGDLS, CDR2 YYNGEE. CDR3 sequence: CASTFNYGYTF. CDR3 DNA: TGTGCCAGCACATTCAACTATGGCTACACCTTC.